This note documents a single T cell receptor (beta chain) sequence. Its specificity is not known. The source of the sample is a study of cytomegalovirus exposure and HLA in healthy donors. Overall study findings and caveats: Relative to the roughly 700-donor mean, N-insertions were reportedly fewer in an Asian-associated ancestry cluster in a later analysis.

PCR was performed using 60 Vbeta and 13 Jbeta primers. Produced via immunoSEQ multiplex PCR; TCRdb's table is partial and in-frame only. Here the sample spans some 150,000 clones, approximately 78% being singletons. Sequencing was carried out using PBMCs. The origin of this receptor is a woman between 40 and 55 years old in good health and CMV-seropositive.

CDR3 nucleotides: TGTGCCAGCAGCGACCCCGCACAGGGGACGGATGGCTACACCTTC. Amino acid sequence: CASSDPAQGTDGYTF. The J gene is TRBJ1-2, the V gene TRBV28; 7 bases line up with TRBD1. CDR3 length equals 15 residues. The ends lost 6 bases at V and 6 bases at J; junction bases unmatched: 13. In germline, CDR1 is MDHEN, CDR2 SYDVKM.